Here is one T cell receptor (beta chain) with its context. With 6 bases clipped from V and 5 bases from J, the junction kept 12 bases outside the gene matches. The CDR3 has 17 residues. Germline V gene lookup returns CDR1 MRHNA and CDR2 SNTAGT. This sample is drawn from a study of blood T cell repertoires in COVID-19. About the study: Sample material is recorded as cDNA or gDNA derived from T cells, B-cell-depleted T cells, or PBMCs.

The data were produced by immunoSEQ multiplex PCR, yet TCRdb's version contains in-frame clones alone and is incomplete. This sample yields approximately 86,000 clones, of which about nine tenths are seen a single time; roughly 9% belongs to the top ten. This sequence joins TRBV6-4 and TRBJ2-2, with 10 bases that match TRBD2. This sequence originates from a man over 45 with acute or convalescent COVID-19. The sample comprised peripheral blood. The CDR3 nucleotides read TGTGCCAGCAGCGCCCTAGCGGGGGCCACGAGGACCGGGGAGCTGTTTTTT. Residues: CASSALAGATRTGELFF.